This is a list of T cell receptor beta chains from one sample in a study of regulatory T cells in long-lasting Graves disease. TCRdb re-derived calls from the multiplex PCR reads in MiXCR, one entry per CDR3 protein. The sample has 350,000 to 400,000 distinct CDR3 sequences; around 15% are singletons. These data also formed part of another study, on T cells in Graves' hyperthyroidism and ophthalmopathy.

The sample in question was peripheral blood mononuclear cells (PBMCs), obtained at new diagnosis, from a patient treated with antithyroid drugs. These receptors were taken from a woman younger than 35 with Graves disease. Each CDR3 is given with its conserved first and last residue. D genes are given only for firm matches. Expanded clones are given a class, and other clones once, few, many or no size at all.

j_gene: TRBJ2-3; v_gene: TRBV20-1; abundance: few; d_gene: TRBD2; CDR3aa: CSGFAGGRDTQYF; CDR3nt: TGCAGTGGTTTTGCGGGGGGGCGAGATACGCAGTATTTT
j_gene: TRBJ2-5; v_gene: TRBV5-1; abundance: NA; d_gene: TRBD2; CDR3aa: CASSPSGRAGETQYF; CDR3nt: TGCGCCAGCAGCCCTAGCGGGAGGGCAGGAGAGACCCAGTACTTC
j_gene: TRBJ2-1; v_gene: TRBV2; abundance: many; d_gene: NA; CDR3aa: CASRESPVRPYNEQFF; CDR3nt: TGTGCCAGCAGGGAGTCGCCAGTGAGACCATACAATGAGCAGTTCTTC
j_gene: TRBJ2-7; v_gene: TRBV6-5; abundance: many; d_gene: NA; CDR3aa: CASSYRLEISYEQYF; CDR3nt: TGTGCCAGCAGTTACCGCTTGGAGATCTCCTACGAGCAGTACTTC
j_gene: TRBJ2-2; v_gene: TRBV29-1; abundance: many; d_gene: TRBD1; CDR3aa: CSVRQGMGNTGELFF; CDR3nt: TGCAGCGTTCGACAGGGTATGGGGAACACCGGGGAGCTGTTTTTT
j_gene: TRBJ2-3; v_gene: TRBV24-1; abundance: many; d_gene: TRBD1; CDR3aa: CATSDSRGHGDTQYF; CDR3nt: TGTGCCACCAGTGATTCGAGGGGGCACGGAGATACGCAGTATTTT
j_gene: TRBJ2-7; v_gene: TRBV30; abundance: many; d_gene: TRBD2; CDR3aa: CAWLPPGLAVSYEQYF; CDR3nt: TGTGCCTGGTTACCACCGGGACTAGCGGTATCCTACGAGCAGTACTTC
j_gene: TRBJ2-4; v_gene: TRBV30; abundance: once; d_gene: NA; CDR3aa: CAWSVLKDIQYF; CDR3nt: TGTGCCTGGAGTGTACTGAAAGACATTCAGTACTTC
j_gene: TRBJ2-7; v_gene: TRBV6-1; abundance: many; d_gene: TRBD1; CDR3aa: CASNTGTGAYEQYF; CDR3nt: TGTGCCAGCAATACTGGGACAGGGGCCTACGAGCAGTACTTC
j_gene: TRBJ2-7; v_gene: TRBV18; abundance: many; d_gene: NA; CDR3aa: CASSANAITTGEQYF; CDR3nt: TGTGCCAGCTCAGCAAATGCCATAACGACTGGGGAGCAGTACTTC
j_gene: TRBJ2-7; v_gene: TRBV18; abundance: many; d_gene: NA; CDR3aa: CASSPQLTASSYEQYF; CDR3nt: TGTGCCAGCTCACCGCAACTGACAGCCTCTTCCTACGAGCAGTACTTC
j_gene: TRBJ2-5; v_gene: TRBV5-1; abundance: NA; d_gene: NA; CDR3aa: CATTAGSVSQETQYF; CDR3nt: TGCGCCACCACCGCCGGGTCGGTATCGCAAGAGACCCAGTACTTC
j_gene: TRBJ2-1; v_gene: TRBV9; abundance: many; d_gene: NA; CDR3aa: CASSAGTNSYNEQFF; CDR3nt: TGTGCCAGCAGCGCCGGGACAAATTCCTACAATGAGCAGTTCTTC
j_gene: TRBJ1-2; v_gene: TRBV7-2; abundance: NA; d_gene: NA; CDR3aa: CASSLAVYGGYTF; CDR3nt: TGTGCCAGCAGCTTAGCTGTCTATGGGGGCTACACCTTC
j_gene: TRBJ2-1; v_gene: TRBV12-3/TRBV12-4; abundance: few; d_gene: NA; CDR3aa: CASKELDNEQFF; CDR3nt: TGTGCCAGCAAGGAACTTGACAATGAGCAGTTCTTC
j_gene: TRBJ1-1; v_gene: TRBV7-3; abundance: many; d_gene: NA; CDR3aa: CASSSSGGTEAFF; CDR3nt: TGTGCCAGCAGCTCCTCGGGCGGCACTGAAGCTTTCTTT
j_gene: TRBJ1-5; v_gene: TRBV20-1; abundance: NA; d_gene: NA; CDR3aa: CSALIGGAFNQPQHF; CDR3nt: TGCAGTGCGCTTATAGGGGGAGCCTTCAATCAGCCCCAGCATTTT
j_gene: TRBJ1-2; v_gene: TRBV11-2; abundance: many; d_gene: NA; CDR3aa: CASSVGMQFLYGYTF; CDR3nt: TGTGCCAGCAGCGTGGGAATGCAATTCCTCTATGGCTACACCTTC
j_gene: TRBJ2-1; v_gene: TRBV29-1; abundance: once; d_gene: NA; CDR3aa: CSVRWGVFVLDEQFF; CDR3nt: TGCAGCGTGAGATGGGGCGTCTTCGTTTTGGATGAGCAGTTCTTC
j_gene: TRBJ2-3; v_gene: TRBV20-1; abundance: many; d_gene: TRBD2; CDR3aa: CSARGGREGLGF; CDR3nt: TGCAGTGCTAGAGGCGGGCGGGAGGGCCTCGGGTTT
j_gene: TRBJ2-1; v_gene: TRBV20-1; abundance: many; d_gene: NA; CDR3aa: CSARGLIGDNEQFF; CDR3nt: TGCAGTGCTAGAGGCTTGATCGGCGACAATGAGCAGTTCTTC
j_gene: TRBJ1-5; v_gene: TRBV4-1; abundance: few; d_gene: NA; CDR3aa: CASSLRGDYSNQPQHF; CDR3nt: TGCGCCAGCAGCCTTCGCGGGGACTATAGCAATCAGCCCCAGCATTTT
j_gene: TRBJ2-5; v_gene: TRBV7-9; abundance: many; d_gene: NA; CDR3aa: CASSSQMYQETQYF; CDR3nt: TGTGCCAGCAGCTCTCAGATGTACCAAGAGACCCAGTACTTC
j_gene: TRBJ1-5; v_gene: TRBV28; abundance: NA; d_gene: TRBD1; CDR3aa: CASFSNTGGGQPQHF; CDR3nt: TGTGCCAGTTTCTCCAACACAGGGGGGGGTCAGCCCCAGCATTTT
j_gene: TRBJ1-5; v_gene: TRBV2; abundance: many; d_gene: NA; CDR3aa: CASSAGKGGNQPQHF; CDR3nt: TGTGCCAGCAGCGCGGGGAAAGGAGGCAATCAGCCCCAGCATTTT
j_gene: TRBJ1-1; v_gene: TRBV2; abundance: many; d_gene: NA; CDR3aa: CASSRSRLNTEAFF; CDR3nt: TGTGCCAGCAGTCGGAGTAGGTTGAACACTGAAGCTTTCTTT
j_gene: TRBJ2-6; v_gene: TRBV20-1; abundance: few; d_gene: NA; CDR3aa: CSARDGRSSSGANVLTF; CDR3nt: TGCAGTGCTAGAGATGGGAGATCGAGCTCTGGGGCCAACGTCCTGACTTTC
j_gene: TRBJ2-7; v_gene: TRBV3-1; abundance: few; d_gene: TRBD2; CDR3aa: CASGHPGTSGNEQYF; CDR3nt: TGTGCCAGCGGCCATCCCGGGACTAGCGGGAATGAGCAGTACTTC
j_gene: TRBJ2-1; v_gene: TRBV10-3; abundance: many; d_gene: NA; CDR3aa: CAISGGGRNEQFF; CDR3nt: TGTGCCATCAGTGGGGGGGGCAGGAATGAGCAGTTCTTC
j_gene: TRBJ1-1; v_gene: TRBV7-2; abundance: many; d_gene: NA; CDR3aa: CASSLRGPTNTEAFF; CDR3nt: TGTGCCAGCAGCCTCAGGGGCCCCACGAACACTGAAGCTTTCTTT
j_gene: TRBJ2-1; v_gene: TRBV28; abundance: many; d_gene: TRBD2; CDR3aa: CASSPRTTSGWYNEQFF; CDR3nt: TGTGCCAGCAGCCCTCGTACTACTAGCGGGTGGTACAATGAGCAGTTCTTC
j_gene: TRBJ2-1; v_gene: TRBV9; abundance: few; d_gene: TRBD1; CDR3aa: CASSPTGDRGRGGEQFF; CDR3nt: TGTGCCAGCAGCCCAACCGGGGACAGGGGGCGCGGGGGTGAGCAGTTCTTC
j_gene: TRBJ2-1; v_gene: TRBV7-8; abundance: many; d_gene: TRBD2; CDR3aa: CASSKGLAGGQSSYNEQFF; CDR3nt: TGTGCCAGCAGCAAGGGACTAGCGGGAGGCCAGAGCTCCTACAATGAGCAGTTCTTC
j_gene: TRBJ2-1; v_gene: TRBV20-1; abundance: many; d_gene: NA; CDR3aa: CSARPPRDLNEQFF; CDR3nt: TGCAGTGCTAGACCACCCCGCGACTTAAATGAGCAGTTCTTC
j_gene: TRBJ2-2; v_gene: TRBV11-3; abundance: many; d_gene: TRBD2; CDR3aa: CASSSLAGGTGELFF; CDR3nt: TGTGCCAGCAGCTCACTAGCGGGAGGGACCGGGGAGCTGTTTTTT
j_gene: TRBJ2-3; v_gene: TRBV12-3/TRBV12-4; abundance: many; d_gene: TRBD2; CDR3aa: CASSYLGGANTQYF; CDR3nt: TGTGCCAGCAGCTATCTCGGGGGGGCAAATACGCAGTATTTT
j_gene: TRBJ1-1; v_gene: TRBV28; abundance: NA; d_gene: NA; CDR3aa: CASRGPYTDAFF; CDR3nt: TGTGCCAGCAGGGGACCGTACACTGACGCTTTCTTT
j_gene: TRBJ1-1; v_gene: TRBV28; abundance: NA; d_gene: TRBD1; CDR3aa: CASNPRTGGKAFF; CDR3nt: TGTGCCAGCAACCCCAGGACAGGGGGCAAAGCTTTCTTT
j_gene: TRBJ1-6; v_gene: TRBV28; abundance: many; d_gene: NA; CDR3aa: CASSQPRGTYNSPLHF; CDR3nt: TGTGCCAGCAGCCAACCCCGGGGCACCTATAATTCACCCCTCCACTTT
j_gene: TRBJ2-1; v_gene: TRBV18; abundance: NA; d_gene: NA; CDR3aa: CASSPATGAELLYNEQFF; CDR3nt: TGTGCCAGCTCACCGGCGACAGGCGCTGAATTACTTTACAATGAGCAGTTCTTC
j_gene: TRBJ2-6; v_gene: TRBV20-1; abundance: many; d_gene: NA; CDR3aa: CSAIEPSPGANVLTF; CDR3nt: TGCAGTGCTATAGAGCCCAGCCCTGGGGCCAACGTCCTGACTTTC
j_gene: TRBJ2-3; v_gene: TRBV6-1; abundance: many; d_gene: NA; CDR3aa: CATRGGGTDTQYF; CDR3nt: TGTGCCACCAGGGGTGGGGGAACAGATACGCAGTATTTT
j_gene: TRBJ1-5; v_gene: TRBV20-1; abundance: few; d_gene: NA; CDR3aa: CSARDTGKKQPQHF; CDR3nt: TGCAGTGCTAGGGATACAGGGAAGAAGCAGCCCCAGCATTTT
j_gene: TRBJ1-5; v_gene: TRBV2; abundance: many; d_gene: NA; CDR3aa: CASSGGGGGSNQPQHF; CDR3nt: TGTGCCAGCAGTGGGGGGGGAGGAGGGAGCAATCAGCCCCAGCATTTT
j_gene: TRBJ1-2; v_gene: TRBV20-1; abundance: many; d_gene: TRBD1; CDR3aa: CSAEEVGGGALGYTF; CDR3nt: TGCAGTGCCGAAGAGGTGGGAGGGGGCGCGCTCGGCTACACCTTC
j_gene: TRBJ1-2; v_gene: TRBV18; abundance: many; d_gene: TRBD1; CDR3aa: CASSPRDRGCGYTF; CDR3nt: TGTGCCAGCTCACCCCGGGACAGGGGATGCGGCTACACCTTC
j_gene: TRBJ2-5; v_gene: TRBV7-2; abundance: many; d_gene: NA; CDR3aa: CASSLEISQYQETQYF; CDR3nt: TGTGCCAGCAGCTTAGAGATTAGCCAGTACCAAGAGACCCAGTACTTC
j_gene: TRBJ1-6; v_gene: TRBV12-3/TRBV12-4; abundance: many; d_gene: NA; CDR3aa: CASSYRGSPLHF; CDR3nt: TGTGCCAGCAGTTACAGAGGTTCACCCCTCCACTTT